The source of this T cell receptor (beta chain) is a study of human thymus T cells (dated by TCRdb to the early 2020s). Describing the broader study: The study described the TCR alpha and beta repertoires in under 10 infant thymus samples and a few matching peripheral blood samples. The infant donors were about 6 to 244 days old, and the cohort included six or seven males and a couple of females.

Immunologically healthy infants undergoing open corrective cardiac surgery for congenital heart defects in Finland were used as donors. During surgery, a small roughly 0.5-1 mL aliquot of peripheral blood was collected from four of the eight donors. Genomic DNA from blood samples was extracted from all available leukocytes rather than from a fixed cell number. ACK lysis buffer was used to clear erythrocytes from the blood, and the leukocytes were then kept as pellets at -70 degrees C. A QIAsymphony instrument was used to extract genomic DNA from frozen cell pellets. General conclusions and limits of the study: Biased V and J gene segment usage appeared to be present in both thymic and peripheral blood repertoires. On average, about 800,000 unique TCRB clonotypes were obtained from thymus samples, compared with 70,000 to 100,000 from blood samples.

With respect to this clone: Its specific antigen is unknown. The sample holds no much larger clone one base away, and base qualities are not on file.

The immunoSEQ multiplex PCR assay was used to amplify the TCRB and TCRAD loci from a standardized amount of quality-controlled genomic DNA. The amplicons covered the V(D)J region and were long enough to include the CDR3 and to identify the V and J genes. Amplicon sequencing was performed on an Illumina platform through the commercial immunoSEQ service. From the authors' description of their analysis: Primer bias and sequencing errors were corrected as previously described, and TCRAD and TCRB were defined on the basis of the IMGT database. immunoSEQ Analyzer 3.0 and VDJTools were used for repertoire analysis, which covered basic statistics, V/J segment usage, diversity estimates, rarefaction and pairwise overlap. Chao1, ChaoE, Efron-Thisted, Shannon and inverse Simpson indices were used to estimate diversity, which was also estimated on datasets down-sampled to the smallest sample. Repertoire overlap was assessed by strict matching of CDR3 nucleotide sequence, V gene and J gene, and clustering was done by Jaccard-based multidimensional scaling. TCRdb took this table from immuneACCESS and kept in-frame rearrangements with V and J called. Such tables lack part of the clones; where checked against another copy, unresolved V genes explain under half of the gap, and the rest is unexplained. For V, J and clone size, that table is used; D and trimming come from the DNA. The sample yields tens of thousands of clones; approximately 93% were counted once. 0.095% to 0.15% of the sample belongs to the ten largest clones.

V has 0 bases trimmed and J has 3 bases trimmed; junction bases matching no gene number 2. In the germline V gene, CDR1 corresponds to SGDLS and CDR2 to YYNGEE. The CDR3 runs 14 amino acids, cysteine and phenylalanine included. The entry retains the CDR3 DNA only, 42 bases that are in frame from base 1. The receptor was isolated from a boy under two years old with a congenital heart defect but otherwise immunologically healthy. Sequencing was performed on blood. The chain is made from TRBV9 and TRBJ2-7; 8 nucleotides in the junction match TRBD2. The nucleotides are TGTGCCAGCAGCGTAGGCGGGGGGCTCTACGAGCAGTACTTC. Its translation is CASSVGGGLYEQYF.